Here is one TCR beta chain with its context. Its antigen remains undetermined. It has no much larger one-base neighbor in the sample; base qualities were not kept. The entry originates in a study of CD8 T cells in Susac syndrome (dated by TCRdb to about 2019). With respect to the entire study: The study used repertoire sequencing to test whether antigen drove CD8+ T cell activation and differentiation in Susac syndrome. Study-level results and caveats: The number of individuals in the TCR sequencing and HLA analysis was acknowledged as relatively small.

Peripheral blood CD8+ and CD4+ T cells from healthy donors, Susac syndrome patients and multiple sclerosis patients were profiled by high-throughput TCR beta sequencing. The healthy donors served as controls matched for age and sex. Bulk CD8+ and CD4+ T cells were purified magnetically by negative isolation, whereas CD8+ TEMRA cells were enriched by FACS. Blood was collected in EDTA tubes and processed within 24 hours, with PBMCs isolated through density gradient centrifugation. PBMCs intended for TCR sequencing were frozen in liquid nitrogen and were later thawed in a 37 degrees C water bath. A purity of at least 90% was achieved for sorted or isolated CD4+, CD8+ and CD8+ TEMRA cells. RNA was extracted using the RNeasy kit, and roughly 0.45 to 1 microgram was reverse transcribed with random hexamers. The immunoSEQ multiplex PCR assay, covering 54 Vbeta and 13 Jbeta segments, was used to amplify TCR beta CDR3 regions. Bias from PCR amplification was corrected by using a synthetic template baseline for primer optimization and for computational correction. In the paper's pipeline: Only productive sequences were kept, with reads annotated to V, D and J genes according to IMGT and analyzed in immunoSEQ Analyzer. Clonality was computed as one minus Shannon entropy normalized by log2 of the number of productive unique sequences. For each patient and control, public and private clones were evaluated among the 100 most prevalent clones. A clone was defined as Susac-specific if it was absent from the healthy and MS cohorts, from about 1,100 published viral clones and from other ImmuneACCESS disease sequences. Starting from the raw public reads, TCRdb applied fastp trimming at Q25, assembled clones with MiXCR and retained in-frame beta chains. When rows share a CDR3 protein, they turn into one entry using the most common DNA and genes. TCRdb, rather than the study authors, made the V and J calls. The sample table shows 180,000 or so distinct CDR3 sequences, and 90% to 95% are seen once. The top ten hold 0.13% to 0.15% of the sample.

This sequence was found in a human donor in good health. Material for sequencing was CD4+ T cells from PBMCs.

The DNA sequence reads TGCGCCAGCAGCATCCCGGGACTAGCGGGGGGAGATACGCAGTATTTT. This yields the protein CASSIPGLAGGDTQYF. The rearranged chain carries TRBV5-1 and TRBJ2-3, and 15 junction bases match TRBD2. The germline V gene specifies SGHRS as CDR1 and YFSETQ as CDR2. Its CDR3 holds 16 amino acids, cysteine through phenylalanine. CDR3 DNA only is kept here, 48 bases in frame from base 1. For this chain, trimming is 4 bases at the V end and 5 bases at the J end, and the number of junction bases without a gene match is 5.